These 21 T cell receptor beta chains were sequenced from one sample in a study of memory CD4+ T cells and cytomegalovirus serostatus. The sort gate was single viable CD3+CD4+CD8-CD45RO+ cells for memory CD4+ T cells. Data came from immunoSEQ multiplex PCR; TCRdb stores just in-frame clones and leaves some out. The sample contains over 35,000 clones, roughly four fifths of which appear only once. The sample was memory CD4+ T cells from blood. The source of these receptors is an adult in good health and CMV-seronegative.

V is TRBV23-1 and J is TRBJ1-2; D is ambiguous. TRBV23-1 counts as an open reading frame of uncertain function. This CDR3 spans 16 amino acids. Deletions cut 0 bases from V and 2 bases from J, with 13 bases between. The CDR3 reads CASSQSNGSPNYGYTF. CDR3 nucleotide sequence: TGCGCCAGCAGTCAATCAAATGGCAGCCCCAACTATGGCTACACCTTC.

This sequence joins TRBV6-1 and TRBJ1-2; no firm D call. Germline V gives CDR1 MNHNS, CDR2 SASEGT. The CDR3 runs to 14 residues. The V and J ends lost 4 bases and 4 bases respectively, with 13 bases between them. CDR3 amino acids: CASSADRGPYGYTF. In DNA, the CDR3 is TGTGCCAGCAGTGCAGACCGTGGGCCCTATGGCTACACCTTC.

This rearrangement joins TRBV5-1 to TRBJ1-1, with D possibly matching TRBD1 (5 bases). Germline CDR1 is SGHRS and CDR2 is YFSETQ. The CDR3 length is 14 residues. V was shortened by 4 bases and J by 11 bases, with 21 bases between the two germline ends. The CDR3 coding sequence is TGCGCCAGCAGCCGCCCGGGACTGCCGTTGGGGGCTTTCTTT. Amino acids: CASSRPGLPLGAFF.

The V call is TRBV20-1, the J call TRBJ1-1; D uncertain. Germline CDR1 DFQATT, CDR2 SNEGSKA (reference sequence). The CDR3 runs 11 residues. The V gene lost 5 bases and the J gene lost 5 bases, with 9 bases spanning the gap. CDR3 protein: CSAGTVTEAFF. Written as DNA, the CDR3 is TGCAGTGCTGGAACAGTGACTGAAGCTTTCTTT.

The chain joins TRBV5-1 to TRBJ2-7; D uncertain. V shed 0 bases and J shed 3 bases, with 13 bases lying between them. Germline loops: CDR1 SGHRS, CDR2 YFSETQ. This CDR3 contains 15 residues. CDR3 in amino acids: CASSLGRLLDYEQYF. CDR3 DNA: TGCGCCAGCAGCTTGGGGCGTCTTTTAGACTACGAGCAGTACTTC. The variable domain in full, completed from reference TRBV5-1 and TRBJ2-7, reads KAGVTQTPRYLIKTRGQQVTLSCSPISGHRSVSWYQQTPGQGLQFLFEYFSETQRNKGNFPGRFSGRQFSNSRSEMNVSTLELGDSALYLCASSLGRLLDYEQYFGPGTRLTVT.

V and J are TRBV28 and TRBJ1-3; unclear D gene. Germline lookup yields CDR1 MDHEN and CDR2 SYDVKM. The CDR3 loop spans 13 amino acids. V was trimmed by 6 bases and J by 0 bases, leaving 6 bases between them. CDR3 sequence (DNA): TGTGCCAGCAGACGGAACTCTGGAAACACCATATATTTT. Translated: CASRRNSGNTIYF.

The rearrangement links TRBV6-6 to TRBJ1-1; D gene unclear. The length of the CDR3 is 16 residues. Per the germline V gene, CDR1 is MNHNY and CDR2 is SVGAGI (reference sequence). Trimming removed 11 bases at V and 4 bases at J, with 26 bases between. The CDR3 loop reads CAFPLPPCGSLTEAFF. CDR3 nucleotide sequence: TGTGCCTTTCCCTTACCTCCGTGCGGCAGCCTCACTGAAGCTTTCTTT.

This chain connects TRBV5-8 to TRBJ1-5, with a possible D match to TRBD1 (6 bases). V was clipped by 0 bases and J by 7 bases, with 8 bases between them. The germline CDR1 and CDR2 sequences are SGHTS and YDEGEE. CDR3 length equals 13 residues. CDR3 nucleotide sequence: TGTGCCAGCAGCTTGGAGGGGGAACAGCCCCAGCATTTT. Amino acid sequence: CASSLEGEQPQHF. The full variable domain, in which reference TRBV5-8 and TRBJ1-5 provide the parts outside the CDR3, is EAGVTQSPTHLIKTRGQQATLRCSPISGHTSVYWYQQALGLGLQFLLWYDEGEERNRGNFPPRFSGRQFPNYSSELNVNALELEDSALYLCASSLEGEQPQHFGDGTRLSIL.

The chain employs TRBV5-1 and TRBJ2-2, with a tentative D call TRBD1 (6 bases). The length of the CDR3 is 14 residues. V lost 6 bases to trimming and J lost 4 bases, with 13 bases between them. Germline V gene data show CDR1 as SGHRS and CDR2 as YFSETQ. CDR3 in amino acids: CASTGTNPTGELFF. For the CDR3, the DNA is TGCGCCAGCACCGGGACAAACCCCACCGGGGAGCTGTTTTTT. Complete variable domain (other parts from reference TRBV5-1 and TRBJ2-2): KAGVTQTPRYLIKTRGQQVTLSCSPISGHRSVSWYQQTPGQGLQFLFEYFSETQRNKGNFPGRFSGRQFSNSRSEMNVSTLELGDSALYLCASTGTNPTGELFFGEGSRLTVL.

The V gene is TRBV9, the J gene TRBJ1-4; TRBD1 matches 11 bases. The CDR3 length is 16 residues. The J segment lost 8 bases and the V segment lost 0 bases, leaving 6 bases of the junction unmatched. Germline CDR1 SGDLS, CDR2 YYNGEE. Here the CDR3 reads CASSVGPGTGGEKLFF. The CDR3 nucleotides are TGTGCCAGCAGCGTAGGGCCCGGGACAGGGGGAGAAAAACTGTTTTTT.

The rearrangement uses TRBV5-1 and TRBJ1-1; no definite D call. The V gene's germline CDR1 is SGHRS and CDR2 YFSETQ. Trimming removed 0 bases at V and 13 bases at J, with 19 bases between. The CDR3 totals 14 residues. The CDR3 loop reads CASSLDPGGRVVFF. Here the CDR3 DNA reads TGCGCCAGCAGCTTGGATCCGGGCGGTCGAGTTGTTTTCTTT.

The V call is TRBV2, the J call TRBJ1-5; 8 nucleotides match TRBD1. Germline CDR1 is SNHLY and CDR2 is FYNNEI. J was trimmed by 5 bases and V by 8 bases; bases with no gene match: 8. This CDR3 region has 14 residues. The chain's CDR3 is CASQAGTGHQPQHF. CDR3 DNA: TGTGCCAGCCAAGCCGGGACAGGCCATCAGCCCCAGCATTTT.

This clone has only one observation. The V gene is TRBV10-3, the J gene TRBJ1-1; possible D gene TRBD1, 6 bases. Germline lookup yields CDR1 ENHRY and CDR2 SYGVKD. Deletions cut 5 bases from V and 4 bases from J, with 17 bases between. There are 15 residues in the CDR3. This chain's CDR3 is CAISQGQKSGTEAFF. In DNA, the CDR3 is TGTGCCATCAGTCAGGGGCAAAAATCCGGCACTGAAGCTTTCTTT.

The J gene is TRBJ1-6, the V gene TRBV19; no firm D call. The CDR3 consists of 13 residues. Germline V CDR1 and CDR2: LNHDA, SQIVND (reference sequence). V was trimmed by 4 bases and J by 7 bases, leaving 8 bases between them. CDR3: CASSRSVNSPLHF. The DNA for the CDR3 is TGTGCCAGTAGTAGATCAGTAAATTCACCCCTCCACTTT.

The genes are TRBV6-6 and TRBJ1-2; perhaps TRBD1 as D (6 bases). The CDR3 consists of 13 residues. Trimming removed 0 bases from V and 6 bases from J, with 8 bases in between. Per germline, CDR1 MNHNY and CDR2 SVGAGI (reference sequence). DNA for the CDR3: TGTGCCAGCAGTTACTCGAACAGGGATGGCTACACCTTC. The encoded protein is CASSYSNRDGYTF.

The rearrangement uses TRBV5-1 and TRBJ2-1, with a weak D call TRBD2 (5 bases). The CDR3 is 13 amino acids. Germline V CDR1 and CDR2: SGHRS, YFSETQ. The V and J ends lost 0 bases and 9 bases respectively, with 10 bases between them. CDR3 amino acids: CASSLVSSGEQFF. As DNA, the CDR3 is TGCGCCAGCAGCTTGGTCTCCAGCGGTGAGCAGTTCTTC. Complete variable domain (other parts from reference TRBV5-1 and TRBJ2-1): KAGVTQTPRYLIKTRGQQVTLSCSPISGHRSVSWYQQTPGQGLQFLFEYFSETQRNKGNFPGRFSGRQFSNSRSEMNVSTLELGDSALYLCASSLVSSGEQFFGPGTRLTVL.

The genes are TRBV7-2 and TRBJ1-5; no reliable D call. The CDR3 is 13 residues long. V lost 5 bases and J lost 4, with 9 bases in between. Germline V lookup: CDR1 SGHTA, CDR2 FQGNSA. Written as DNA, the CDR3 is TGTGCCAGCAGCCCTGACCGTAATCAGCCCCAGCATTTT. It translates to CASSPDRNQPQHF. Drawing the rest from reference TRBV7-2 and TRBJ1-5, the complete variable domain is GAGVSQSPSNKVTEKGKDVELRCDPISGHTALYWYRQSLGQGLEFLIYFQGNSAPDKSGLPSDRFSAERTGGSVSTLTIQRTQQEDSAVYLCASSPDRNQPQHFGDGTRLSIL.

V gene TRBV5-1 combines with J gene TRBJ2-5; TRBD1 aligns across 7 bases. J lost 4 bases, V lost 4 bases, and 7 bases had no gene match. The CDR3 contains 14 residues. Germline V gene sequence: CDR1 SGHRS, CDR2 YFSETQ. The DNA of the CDR3 is TGCGCCAGCAGCCTCACAGGGGCGGGAGAGACCCAGTACTTC. Its protein product is CASSLTGAGETQYF.

The chain joins TRBV5-4 to TRBJ1-6; perhaps TRBD1 as D (6 bases). Germline V lookup: CDR1 SGHNT, CDR2 YYREEE (reference sequence). V lost 3 bases and J 8 bases, leaving 27 bases between the germline ends. This CDR3 comprises 19 residues. In nucleotides, the CDR3 is TGTGCCAGCAGCTCCGCTGAAACGCCTTGGACAGCGTACTATTCACCCCTCCACTTT. Its protein is CASSSAETPWTAYYSPLHF.

V and J are TRBV30 and TRBJ2-7; 8 nucleotides align to TRBD1. Germline CDR1 and CDR2: GTSNPN and SVGIG (reference sequence). Losses at the gene ends were 2 bases for V and 5 bases for J; bases not matched to a gene: 8. The CDR3 is made up of 14 amino acids. Here the CDR3 reads CAWSPRTGLNEQYF. Here the CDR3 DNA reads TGTGCCTGGAGTCCCAGGACAGGGCTCAACGAGCAGTACTTC.

The genes are TRBV10-3 and TRBJ2-1, with D possibly called TRBD1 or TRBD2 (5 bases each). The germline V gene has CDR1 ENHRY and CDR2 SYGVKD. CDR3 length equals 13 residues. Trimming took 11 bases from V and 6 from J, leaving 17 bases between them. The CDR3 DNA reads TGTGCCTCCCAGGGAGACGACTCCAATGAGCAGTTCTTC. The encoded protein is CASQGDDSNEQFF.